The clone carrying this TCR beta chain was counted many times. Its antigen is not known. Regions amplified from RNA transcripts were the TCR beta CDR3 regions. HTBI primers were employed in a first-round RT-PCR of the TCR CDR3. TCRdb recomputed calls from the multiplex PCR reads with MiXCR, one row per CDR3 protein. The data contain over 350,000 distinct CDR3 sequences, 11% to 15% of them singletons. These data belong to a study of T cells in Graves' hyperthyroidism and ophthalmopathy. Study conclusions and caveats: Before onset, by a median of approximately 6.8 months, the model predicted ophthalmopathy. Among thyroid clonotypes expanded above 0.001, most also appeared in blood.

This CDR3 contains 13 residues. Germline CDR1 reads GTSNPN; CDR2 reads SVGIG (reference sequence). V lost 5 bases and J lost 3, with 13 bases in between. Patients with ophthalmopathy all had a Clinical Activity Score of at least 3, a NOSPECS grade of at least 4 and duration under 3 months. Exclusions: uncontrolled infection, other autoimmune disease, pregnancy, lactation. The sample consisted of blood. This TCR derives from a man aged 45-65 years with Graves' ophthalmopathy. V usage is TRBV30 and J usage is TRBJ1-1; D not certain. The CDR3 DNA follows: TGTGCCTGGGCCCTAAGTGGGGACACTGAAGCTTTCTTT. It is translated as CAWALSGDTEAFF.